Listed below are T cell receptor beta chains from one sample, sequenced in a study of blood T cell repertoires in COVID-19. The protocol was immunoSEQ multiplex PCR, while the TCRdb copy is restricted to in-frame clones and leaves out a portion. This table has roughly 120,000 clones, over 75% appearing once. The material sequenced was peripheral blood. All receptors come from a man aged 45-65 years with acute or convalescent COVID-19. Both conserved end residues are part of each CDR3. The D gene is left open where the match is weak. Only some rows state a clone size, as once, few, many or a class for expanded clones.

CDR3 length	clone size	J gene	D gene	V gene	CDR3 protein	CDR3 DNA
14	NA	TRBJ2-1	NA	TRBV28	CASSFPLADNEQFF	TGTGCCAGCAGTTTCCCGCTAGCAGACAATGAGCAGTTCTTC
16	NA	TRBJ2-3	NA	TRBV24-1	CATSDPILAPTDTQYF	TGTGCCACCAGTGATCCTATACTAGCTCCCACAGATACGCAGTATTTT
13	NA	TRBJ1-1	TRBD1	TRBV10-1	CASSWDRGAEAFF	TGCGCCAGCTCCTGGGACAGGGGCGCTGAAGCTTTCTTT
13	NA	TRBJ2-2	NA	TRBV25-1	CASSEEYPGELFF	TGTGCCAGCAGTGAAGAGTATCCCGGGGAGCTGTTTTTT
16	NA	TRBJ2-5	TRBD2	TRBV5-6	CASSLGMSGGAETQYF	TGTGCCAGCAGCTTGGGGATGAGCGGGGGGGCAGAGACCCAGTACTTC
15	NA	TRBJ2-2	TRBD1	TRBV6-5	CASSQDRGRGGELFF	TGTGCCAGCAGTCAGGACAGGGGGCGGGGCGGGGAGCTGTTTTTT
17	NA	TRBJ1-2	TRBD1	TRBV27	CASSVYPGQGLNYGYTF	TGTGCCAGCTCGGTTTACCCGGGACAGGGTCTCAACTATGGCTACACCTTC
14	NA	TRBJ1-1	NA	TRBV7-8	CASSLVTVNTEAFF	TGTGCCAGCAGCTTAGTGACTGTGAACACTGAAGCTTTCTTT
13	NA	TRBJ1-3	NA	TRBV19	CASEEGSGNTIYF	TGTGCCAGTGAGGAGGGCTCTGGAAACACCATATATTTT
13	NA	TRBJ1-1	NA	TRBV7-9	CASSLGQHTEAFF	TGTGCCAGCAGCTTAGGACAGCACACTGAAGCTTTCTTT
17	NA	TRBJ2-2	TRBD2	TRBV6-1	CASSELGGRANTGELFF	TGTGCCAGCAGTGAATTGGGCGGGAGGGCCAACACCGGGGAGCTGTTTTTT
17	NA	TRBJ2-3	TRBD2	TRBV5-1	CASSLAGTSGSTDTQYF	TGCGCCAGCAGCTTGGCTGGGACTAGCGGGAGCACAGATACGCAGTATTTT
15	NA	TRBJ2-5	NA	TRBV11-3	CASSLEAAPGETQYF	TGTGCCAGCAGCTTAGAAGCCGCGCCCGGAGAGACCCAGTACTTC
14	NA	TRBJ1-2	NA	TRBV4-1	CASSQDLAPYGYTF	TGCGCCAGCAGCCAAGATTTGGCACCTTATGGCTACACCTTC
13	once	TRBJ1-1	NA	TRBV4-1	CASSQESKTEAFF	TGCGCCAGCAGCCAAGAAAGCAAAACTGAAGCTTTCTTT
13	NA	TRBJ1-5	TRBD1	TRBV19	CASDDRGNQPQHF	TGTGCCAGTGACGACAGGGGCAATCAGCCCCAGCATTTT
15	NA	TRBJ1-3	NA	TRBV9	CASSPTPFSGNTIYF	TGTGCCAGCAGCCCTACGCCTTTCTCTGGAAACACCATATATTTT
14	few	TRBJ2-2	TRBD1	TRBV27	CASSQTGITGELFF	TGTGCCAGCAGCCAGACAGGGATTACCGGGGAGCTGTTTTTT
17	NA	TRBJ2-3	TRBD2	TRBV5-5	CASSPSAGGYLTDTQYF	TGTGCCAGCAGCCCGTCGGCGGGAGGTTACTTGACAGATACGCAGTATTTT
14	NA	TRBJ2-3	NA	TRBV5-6	CASSFVVMTDTQYF	TGTGCCAGCAGCTTTGTCGTTATGACAGATACGCAGTATTTT
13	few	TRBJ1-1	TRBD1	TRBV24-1	CATSDPRGTEAFF	TGTGCCACCAGTGACCCCAGGGGGACTGAAGCTTTCTTT
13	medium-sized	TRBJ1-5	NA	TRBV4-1	CASSQVRGQPQHF	TGCGCCAGCAGCCAAGTCCGGGGTCAGCCCCAGCATTTT
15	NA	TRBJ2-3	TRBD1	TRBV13	CASSRGTGMTDTQYF	TGTGCCAGCAGCCGGGGGACAGGGATGACAGATACGCAGTATTTT
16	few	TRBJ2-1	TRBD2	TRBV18	CASSRSGASSYNEQFF	TGTGCCAGCTCACGCAGCGGGGCTAGCTCCTACAATGAGCAGTTCTTC
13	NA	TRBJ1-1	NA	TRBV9	CASSFDWSTEAFF	TGTGCCAGCAGCTTCGACTGGAGCACTGAAGCTTTCTTT
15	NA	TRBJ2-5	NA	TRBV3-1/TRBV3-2	CASTRGGGTQETQYF	TGTGCCAGCACCCGGGGCGGGGGCACCCAAGAGACCCAGTACTTC
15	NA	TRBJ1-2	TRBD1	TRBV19	CASSMPGQGLGGYTF	TGTGCCAGTAGTATGCCGGGACAGGGCCTTGGTGGCTACACCTTC
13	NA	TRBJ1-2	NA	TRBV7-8	CASSSSRNYGYTF	TGTGCCAGCAGCTCCTCCCGGAACTATGGCTACACCTTC
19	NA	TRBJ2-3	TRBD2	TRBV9	CASSVATPTSGGGTDTQYF	TGTGCCAGCAGCGTAGCTACCCCGACTAGCGGGGGGGGCACAGATACGCAGTATTTT
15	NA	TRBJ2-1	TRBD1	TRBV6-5	CASRVDRVAYNEQFF	TGTGCCAGCAGGGTAGACAGGGTGGCCTACAATGAGCAGTTCTTC
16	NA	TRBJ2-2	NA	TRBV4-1	CASSPQGQGAPGELFF	TGCGCCAGCAGCCCCCAAGGGCAGGGTGCACCCGGGGAGCTGTTTTTT
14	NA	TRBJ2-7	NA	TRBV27	CASSLSGDSYEQYF	TGTGCCAGCAGTTTATCGGGCGACTCCTACGAGCAGTACTTC
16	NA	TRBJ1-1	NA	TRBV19	CASSWGWGRGNTEAFF	TGTGCCAGTAGTTGGGGATGGGGCAGAGGTAACACTGAAGCTTTCTTT
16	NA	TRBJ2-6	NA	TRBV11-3	CASSLGPSSGANVLTF	TGTGCCAGCAGCCTTGGGCCGAGCTCTGGGGCCAACGTCCTGACTTTC
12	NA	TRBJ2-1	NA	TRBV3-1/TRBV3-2	CASSHLDREQFF	TGTGCCAGCAGCCACCTAGATAGGGAGCAGTTCTTC
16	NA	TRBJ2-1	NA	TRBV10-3	CAISALPSAILNEQFF	TGTGCCATCAGTGCCCTGCCTAGCGCCATCCTTAATGAGCAGTTCTTC
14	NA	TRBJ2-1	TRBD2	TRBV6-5	CASSYGGLLNEQFF	TGTGCCAGCAGTTACGGGGGACTACTCAATGAGCAGTTCTTC
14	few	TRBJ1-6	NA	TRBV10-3	CAGKDSIINSPLHF	TGTGCCGGGAAGGACAGTATTATTAATTCACCCCTCCACTTT
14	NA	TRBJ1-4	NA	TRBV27	CASSSAGLNEKLFF	TGTGCCAGCAGTTCAGCGGGACTAAATGAAAAACTGTTTTTT
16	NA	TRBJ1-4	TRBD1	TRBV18	CASSRGTGTTNEKLFF	TGTGCCAGCTCACGAGGGACAGGGACAACTAATGAAAAACTGTTTTTT
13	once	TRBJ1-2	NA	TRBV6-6	CASRGPEGYGYTF	TGTGCCAGCAGGGGTCCGGAGGGCTATGGCTACACCTTC
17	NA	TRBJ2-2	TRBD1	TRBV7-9	CASSLGDRVTNTGELFF	TGTGCCAGCAGCTTAGGGGACAGGGTAACCAACACCGGGGAGCTGTTTTTT